This T cell receptor (beta chain) was sequenced during a study of T cells in tuberculosis (dated by TCRdb to between 2018 and 2020). In the study overall: The study combined CD1B tetramers and high-throughput TCR immunosequencing to characterize T cells specific for the mycobacterial lipid antigen glucose monomycolate (GMM). The paper's findings and limits, for the study overall: The stringent sort gate may have missed T cells binding the CD1B-GMM tetramer with low affinity.

This clone was seen more than once but under ten times. The sample holds no much larger clone one base away, and base qualities are not on file. Thawed, overnight-rested PBMC were stained with GMM-loaded CD1B tetramer, a Live/Dead dye and anti-CD3, then sorted on a FACS Aria II. CD1B tetramers were loaded with C32 glucose monomycolate purified from Rhodococcus equi. PBMC used for tetramer sorting had been depleted of CD14-expressing monocytes for a separate study before cryopreservation. From each donor, about 99,000 tetramer-negative cells were sorted and analyzed together with the tetramer-positive cells. GMM-loaded CD1B tetramers were used to sort antigen-specific T cells from a handful of healthy South African adults. Because TCR-alpha and TCR-beta chains were sequenced unpaired, no information on chain pairing was available. The immunoSEQ multiplex PCR assay was used to generate TCR libraries, with TCR-beta and/or TCR-alpha/delta assays applied to each sample. The amplified TCR libraries were sequenced using the Illumina high-throughput platform. In the authors' own workflow: Clustering and dimensionality reduction relied on pairwise TCRdist distances among GMM-specific receptors from T cells that were either sorted ex vivo or expanded in vitro. Sequence motifs, defined by gene usage and CDR3 content, were tested for enrichment in tetramer-positive compared with tetramer-negative populations. What TCRdb holds here is the immuneACCESS table cut down to in-frame rearrangements. Part of the clones is not present; checked against another copy, under half of the missing clones reflect an unresolved V gene, and the others are unexplained. The D gene and trimming were derived from the DNA, and the V and J assignments and clone size from that table. A total of about 58,000 clones appear in this sample, around 90% of them only once. Of the sample, around a fifth falls within the top ten clones.

The origin of this receptor is an adult woman with latent tuberculosis. Sequences were obtained from CD1b-GMM tetramer-negative cells sorted from PBMCs. The sample's cell subset or site label, in plain terms: T cells not binding CD1B-GMM tetramer, sorted from same donor.

The encoded CDR3 is CASSQVGTGGNTIYF. Read as DNA, the sequence is TGCGCCAGCAGCCAAGTGGGGACAGGTGGAAACACCATATATTTT. Recombination joined TRBV4-3 with TRBJ1-3, with TRBD1 matching 8 junction bases. Germline trimming: 1 base from V, 3 bases from J; junction bases outside gene matches: 2. From a lookup of the germline V gene, CDR1 and CDR2 are LGHNA and YSLEER. Counted from cysteine to phenylalanine, this CDR3 has 15 amino acids. The CDR3 DNA has 45 bases and is translated from base 1.